This T cell receptor (beta chain) was recovered during a study of neurological immune-mediated disorders. Libraries from sorted cells used 900,000 or so T cells (CD4+ or CD8+). Study-wide findings and caveats: Expansion of TCR clones was greatest in HTLV-1-associated myelopathy and smallest in multiple sclerosis, where it fell below that of healthy controls.

This clonotype was counted at least ten times. What it recognizes is unknown. From 15-18 subjects, over 200 million TCR-beta sequences were obtained in each sequencing run. MiXCR was run by TCRdb on the 5' RACE reads, yielding one entry per CDR3 protein. Of 20,000 to 25,000 distinct CDR3 sequences in the sample, about 6.2% were seen once. The CDR3 contains 15 residues. V was clipped by 1 base and J by 1 base, with 8 bases between them. CDR1 and CDR2 (germline): SGHKS, YYEKEE (reference sequence). The clonotype was recovered from a man aged 18-30 years in good health. Sequencing was carried out using CD8+ T cells from blood. V and J are TRBV5-5 and TRBJ2-2; D is ambiguous. CDR3: CASSLITRNTGELFF. CDR3 nucleotide sequence: TGTGCCAGCAGCTTGATCACACGGAACACCGGGGAGCTGTTTTTT.